Presented here are 10 T cell receptor beta chains from one specimen sequenced in a study of beta chain features in type 1 diabetes. Reverse transcribing all isolated RNA meant expressed TCRB transcripts were sequenced. Using immunoSEQ multiplex PCR, the repertoire was profiled, and TCRdb retains in-frame clones only, with some absent. This table holds hundreds of thousands of clones, over 12% found once. Specimen: naive CD4+ T cells from blood. The origin of the receptors is a woman between 40 and 55 years old in good health.

CDR3 protein: CASGSSTGLNEQYF. CDR3 coding DNA: TGTGCTAGTGGTTCCTCGACAGGGCTGAACGAGCAGTACTTC. The J gene is TRBJ2-7, the V gene TRBV12-5; 7 nucleotides line up with TRBD1. After removal of 4 bases from V and 5 bases from J, the junction contained 8 bases not matched to a gene. CDR1 LGHNT and CDR2 FRNRAP come from the germline V gene. The CDR3 is 14 amino acids.

The chain carries TRBV29-1 and TRBJ2-3; 8 bases map to TRBD2. The CDR3 has 16 amino acids. Germline V gene lookup returns CDR1 SQVTM and CDR2 ANQGSEA. V lost 3 bases and J lost 1; bases outside the gene matches: 9. The CDR3 coding sequence is TGCAGCGTTGATGGGCGGGGGGCCCGTGGCACAGATACGCAGTATTTT. Amino acids: CSVDGRGARGTDTQYF.

This clone was seen a handful of times. The chain is built from TRBV18 and TRBJ1-2, with no clear D. Trimming took 3 bases from V and 8 from J, leaving 13 bases between them. The CDR3 has 13 amino acids. Germline V gene data show CDR1 as KGHSH and CDR2 as LQKENI. The DNA for the CDR3 is TGTGCCAGCTCACCTCGTGAGGAGCGGGGCTACACCTTC. Protein sequence: CASSPREERGYTF.

This clone was observed a handful of times. The chain uses TRBV7-2 and TRBJ2-4, with a tentative D call TRBD1 (6 bases). The CDR3 contains 17 residues. Germline V gene data show CDR1 as SGHTA and CDR2 as FQGNSA. V was trimmed by 5 bases and J by 3 bases, leaving 20 bases between them. The CDR3 spells CASSGPGTPVGKNIQYF. The CDR3 coding sequence is TGTGCCAGCAGCGGCCCCGGGACACCCGTAGGCAAAAACATTCAGTACTTC.

V and J are TRBV21-1 and TRBJ1-2; the table assigns TRBD1, which was not confirmed against the DNA. TRBV21-1 is marked as a pseudogene. This CDR3 region has 11 residues. CDR3 protein: CAKTGNYGYTF. CDR3 nucleotide sequence: TGTGCCAAGACAGGGAACTATGGCTACACCTTC.

This clone turned up a few times. J is TRBJ2-3 and V is TRBV9; D gene uncertain. The germline V gene encodes CDR1 SGDLS and CDR2 YYNGEE. This CDR3 has 15 amino acids. Trimming pared 0 bases from V and 0 bases from J, leaving 8 bases between. The CDR3: CASSVAVDSTDTQYF. CDR3 sequence (DNA): TGTGCCAGCAGCGTAGCGGTTGATAGCACAGATACGCAGTATTTT. Complete variable domain (other parts from reference TRBV9 and TRBJ2-3): DSGVTQTPKHLITATGQRVTLRCSPRSGDLSVYWYQQSLDQGLQFLIQYYNGEERAKGNILERFSAQQFPDLHSELNLSSLELGDSALYFCASSVAVDSTDTQYFGPGTRLTVL.

This clone was counted a few times. V and J are TRBV19 and TRBJ2-7; 7 bases align to TRBD2. After removal of 5 bases from V and 3 bases from J, the junction contained 13 bases not matched to a gene. CDR3 length: 16 amino acids. The germline gives CDR1 LNHDA, CDR2 SQIVND (reference sequence). The CDR3 reads CASSPSGGTLNYEQYF. CDR3 coding DNA: TGTGCCAGTAGTCCATCCGGGGGGACCCTAAACTACGAGCAGTACTTC.

The V gene is TRBV7-6, the J gene TRBJ2-1, with 9 positions matching TRBD2. The CDR3 contains 15 residues. The V and J ends lost 4 bases and 7 bases, in that order; junction bases with no gene match: 8. Looked up from germline, CDR1 is SGHVS and CDR2 is FNYEAQ. DNA for the CDR3: TGTGCCAGCAGCTCCGGCGGGGGGGCGGTTAATGAGCAGTTCTTC. Its protein is CASSSGGGAVNEQFF.

This chain connects TRBV11-2 to TRBJ2-7; 8 bases agree with TRBD2. There are 16 residues in the CDR3. Germline values: CDR1 SGHAT, CDR2 FQNNGV. V lost 1 base and J lost 1; bases outside the gene matches: 6. The CDR3 sequence: CASSLVVGGGSYEQYF. In DNA, the CDR3 is TGTGCCAGCAGCTTAGTTGTTGGCGGGGGGTCCTACGAGCAGTACTTC.

The V and J genes are TRBV18 and TRBJ2-1, with TRBD2 matching 16 bases. CDR1 and CDR2 (germline): KGHSH, LQKENI. Trimming at V came to 4 bases and at J to 5 bases, leaving 8 bases not matched to a gene. This CDR3 spans 18 amino acids. The CDR3 coding sequence is TGTGCCAGCTCACAGGGACTAGCGGGGGGGCCAACTAACAATGAGCAGTTCTTC. Translation gives CASSQGLAGGPTNNEQFF.